These 8 T cell receptor beta chains were sequenced from one sample in a study of blood T cell repertoires in COVID-19. The repertoire was sequenced with immunoSEQ multiplex PCR; TCRdb's copy has only in-frame clones and lacks some. The sample contains around 260,000 clones, around 87% of which appear only once. The material sequenced was peripheral blood. These receptors were taken from a middle-aged woman who had recovered from COVID-19.

The J gene is TRBJ2-7, the V gene TRBV27; TRBD1 matches 11 bases. There are 16 residues in the CDR3. The ends lost 1 base at V and 2 bases at J; junction bases unmatched: 4. Per the germline V gene, CDR1 is MNHEY and CDR2 is SMNVEV (reference sequence). CDR3 amino acids: CASSLWTGGDTYEQYF. In DNA, the CDR3 is TGTGCCAGCAGTTTATGGACAGGGGGCGATACCTACGAGCAGTACTTC.

The CDR3 DNA is TGTGCCAGCAGTACTCTGTACAGGGAGGGCTATGGCTACACCTTC. Translation gives CASSTLYREGYGYTF. The chain recombines TRBV27 with TRBJ1-2; weak D call: TRBD1 (6 bases). This CDR3 contains 15 residues. Trimming removed 5 bases at V and 4 bases at J, with 17 bases between. The germline V gene has CDR1 MNHEY and CDR2 SMNVEV (reference sequence).

The chain has TRBV20-1 and TRBJ2-7, with D possibly being TRBD1 (5 bases). The V gene lost 4 bases and the J gene lost 6 bases, with 10 bases spanning the gap. The CDR3 contains 11 residues. Germline V gene lookup returns CDR1 DFQATT and CDR2 SNEGSKA (reference sequence). In DNA, the CDR3 is TGCAGTGCTAATAGACAGTTCGAGCAGTACTTC. This translates into CSANRQFEQYF.

This clone has more than one count but fewer than ten. As DNA, the CDR3 is TGTGCCAGCTCACCAAGACCGACAGAAGTGAACACTGAAGCTTTCTTT. This codes for CASSPRPTEVNTEAFF. The V and J genes are TRBV18 and TRBJ1-1; D is possibly TRBD1 (5 bases). The CDR3 runs to 16 residues. Between the trimmed V and J ends, which lost 2 bases and 0 bases, there was a span of 13 bases. Germline CDR1 KGHSH, CDR2 LQKENI.

V is TRBV6-6 and J is TRBJ2-7, with 10 nucleotides matching TRBD1. The CDR3 is 16 amino acids. Trimming took 0 bases from V and 6 from J; bases not matched to a gene: 8. Germline lookup yields CDR1 MNHNY and CDR2 SVGAGI (reference sequence). CDR3 sequence reads: CASSYSPGQGLVEQYF. DNA for the CDR3: TGTGCCAGCAGTTACTCTCCGGGACAGGGGTTGGTCGAGCAGTACTTC.

This sequence joins TRBV2 and TRBJ1-3; no reliable D call. Germline V CDR1 and CDR2: SNHLY, FYNNEI. The CDR3 is made up of 12 amino acids. Trimming pared 7 bases from V and 8 bases from J, leaving 12 bases between. CDR3: CASTLESDTIYF. As DNA, the CDR3 is TGTGCCAGCACTCTAGAAAGTGACACCATATATTTT.

DNA of the CDR3: TGTGCCAGCAGCGTTCAAACGGGGGGCCCTTTGGCGAATGAGCAGTTCTTC. This codes for CASSVQTGGPLANEQFF. The chain uses TRBV9 and TRBJ2-1; tentatively, D is TRBD2 (7 bases). The CDR3 extends over 17 amino acids. Trimming cost V 2 bases and J 7 bases, with 22 bases left between them. Germline CDR1 is SGDLS and CDR2 is YYNGEE.

V usage is TRBV5-1 and J usage is TRBJ1-6; D not certain. Per the germline V gene, CDR1 is SGHRS and CDR2 is YFSETQ. V lost 0 bases and J lost 9, with 10 bases in between. The CDR3 covers 14 residues. The CDR3 loop is CASSLEAGFSPLHF. For the CDR3, the DNA is TGCGCCAGCAGCTTGGAGGCGGGTTTTTCACCCCTCCACTTT. The full variable domain, with the rest looked up from reference TRBV5-1 and TRBJ1-6, is KAGVTQTPRYLIKTRGQQVTLSCSPISGHRSVSWYQQTPGQGLQFLFEYFSETQRNKGNFPGRFSGRQFSNSRSEMNVSTLELGDSALYLCASSLEAGFSPLHFGNGTRLTVT.